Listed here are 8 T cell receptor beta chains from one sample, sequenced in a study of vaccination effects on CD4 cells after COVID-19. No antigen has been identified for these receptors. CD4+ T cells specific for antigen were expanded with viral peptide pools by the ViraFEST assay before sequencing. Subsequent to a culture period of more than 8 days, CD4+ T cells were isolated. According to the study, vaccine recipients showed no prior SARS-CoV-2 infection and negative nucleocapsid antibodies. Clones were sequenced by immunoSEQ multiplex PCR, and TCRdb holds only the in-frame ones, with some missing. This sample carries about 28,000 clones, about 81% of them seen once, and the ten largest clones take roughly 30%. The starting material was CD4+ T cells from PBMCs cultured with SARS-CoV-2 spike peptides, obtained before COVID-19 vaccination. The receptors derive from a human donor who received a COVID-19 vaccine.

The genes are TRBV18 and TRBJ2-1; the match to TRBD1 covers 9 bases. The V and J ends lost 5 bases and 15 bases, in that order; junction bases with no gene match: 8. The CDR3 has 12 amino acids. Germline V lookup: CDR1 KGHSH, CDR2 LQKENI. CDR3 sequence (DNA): TGTGCCAGCTCAAATGCCGGGACAGGGCCGTTCTTC. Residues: CASSNAGTGPFF.

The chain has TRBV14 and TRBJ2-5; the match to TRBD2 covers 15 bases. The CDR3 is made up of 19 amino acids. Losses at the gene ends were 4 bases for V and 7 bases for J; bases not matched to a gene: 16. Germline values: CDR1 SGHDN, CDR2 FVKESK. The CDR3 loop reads CASSPLGLAGGRAIRTQYF. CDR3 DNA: TGTGCCAGCAGCCCGTTGGGACTAGCGGGGGGCCGCGCCATCCGGACCCAGTACTTC.

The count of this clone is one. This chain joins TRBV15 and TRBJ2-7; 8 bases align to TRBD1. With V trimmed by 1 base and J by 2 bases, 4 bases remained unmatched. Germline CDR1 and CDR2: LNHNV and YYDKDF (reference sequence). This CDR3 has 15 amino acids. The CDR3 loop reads CATSRGGQGAYEQYF. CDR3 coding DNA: TGTGCCACCAGCAGAGGCGGACAGGGTGCCTACGAGCAGTACTTC. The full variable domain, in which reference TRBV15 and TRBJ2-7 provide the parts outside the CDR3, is DAMVIQNPRYQVTQFGKPVTLSCSQTLNHNVMYWYQQKSSQAPKLLFHYYDKDFNNEADTPDNFQSRRPNTSFCFLDIRSPGLGDTAMYLCATSRGGQGAYEQYFGPGTRLTVT.

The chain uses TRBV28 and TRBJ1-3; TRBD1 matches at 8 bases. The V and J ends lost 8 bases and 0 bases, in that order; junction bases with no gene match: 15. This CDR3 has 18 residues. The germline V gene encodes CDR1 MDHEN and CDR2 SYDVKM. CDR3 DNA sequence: TGTGCCAGCTTAAGATTCCCTAGACAGGGGAGCTCTGGAAACACCATATATTTT. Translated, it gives CASLRFPRQGSSGNTIYF.

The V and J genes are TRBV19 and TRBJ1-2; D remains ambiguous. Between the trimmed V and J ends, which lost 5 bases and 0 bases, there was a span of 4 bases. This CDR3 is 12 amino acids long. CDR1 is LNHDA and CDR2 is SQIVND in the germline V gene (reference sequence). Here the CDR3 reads CASSRANYGYTF. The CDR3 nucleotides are TGTGCCAGTAGTCGGGCTAACTATGGCTACACCTTC.

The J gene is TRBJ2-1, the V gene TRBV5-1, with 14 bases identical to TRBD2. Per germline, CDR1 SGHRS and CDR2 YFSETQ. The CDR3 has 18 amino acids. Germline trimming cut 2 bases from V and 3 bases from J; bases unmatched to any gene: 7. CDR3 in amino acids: CASSLGTSGSRLYNEQFF. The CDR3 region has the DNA TGCGCCAGCAGCTTAGGGACTAGCGGGAGTCGGCTCTACAATGAGCAGTTCTTC.

CDR3 sequence: CASSSGQGGPEAFF. The CDR3 DNA follows: TGTGCCAGCAGCTCGGGACAGGGTGGCCCTGAAGCTTTCTTT. The chain couples TRBV7-2 to TRBJ1-1, with 9 bases identical to TRBD1. The V gene end was trimmed by 4 bases and the J gene end by 6 bases; junction bases not matched to a gene: 6. This CDR3 contains 14 residues. CDR1 is SGHTA, CDR2 FQGNSA, per germline.

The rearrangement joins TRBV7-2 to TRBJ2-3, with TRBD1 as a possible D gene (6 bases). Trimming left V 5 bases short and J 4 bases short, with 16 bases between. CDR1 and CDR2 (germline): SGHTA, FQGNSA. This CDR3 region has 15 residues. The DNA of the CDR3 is TGTGCCAGCAGCCCACGTGGACAGAGAGCAGATACGCAGTATTTT. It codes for CASSPRGQRADTQYF.